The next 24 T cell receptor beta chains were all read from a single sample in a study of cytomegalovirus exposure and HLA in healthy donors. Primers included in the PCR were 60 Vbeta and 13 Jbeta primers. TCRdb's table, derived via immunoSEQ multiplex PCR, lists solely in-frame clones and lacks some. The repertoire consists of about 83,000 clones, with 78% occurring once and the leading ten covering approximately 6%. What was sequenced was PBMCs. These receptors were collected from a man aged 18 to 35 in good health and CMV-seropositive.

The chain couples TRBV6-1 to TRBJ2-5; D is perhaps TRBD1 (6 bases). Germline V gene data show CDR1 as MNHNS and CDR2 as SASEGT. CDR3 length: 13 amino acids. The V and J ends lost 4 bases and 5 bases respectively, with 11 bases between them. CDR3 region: CASSVQGYETQYF. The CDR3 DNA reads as TGTGCCAGCAGTGTACAGGGTTATGAGACCCAGTACTTC.

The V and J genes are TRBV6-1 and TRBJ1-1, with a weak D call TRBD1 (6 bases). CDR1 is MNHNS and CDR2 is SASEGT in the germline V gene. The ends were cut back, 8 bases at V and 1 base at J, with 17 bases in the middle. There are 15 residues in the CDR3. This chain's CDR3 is CASLRRQGPNTEAFF. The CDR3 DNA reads TGTGCCAGCCTGAGACGTCAGGGGCCGAACACTGAAGCTTTCTTT.

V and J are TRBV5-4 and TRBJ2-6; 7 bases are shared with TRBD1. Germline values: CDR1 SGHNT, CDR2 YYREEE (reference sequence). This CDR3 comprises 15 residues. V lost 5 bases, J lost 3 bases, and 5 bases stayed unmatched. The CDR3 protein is CASRIGTVGANVLTF. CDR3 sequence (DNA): TGTGCCAGCAGAATCGGGACAGTTGGGGCCAACGTCCTGACTTTC.

This CDR3 is CATLMDRLNTEAFF. CDR3 nucleotide sequence: TGTGCCACGCTAATGGACAGGCTGAACACTGAAGCTTTCTTT. V is TRBV6-1 and J is TRBJ1-1; 7 nucleotides line up with TRBD1. The germline V gene has CDR1 MNHNS and CDR2 SASEGT. The CDR3 length is 14 residues. Germline trimming cut 10 bases from V and 0 bases from J; bases unmatched to any gene: 8.

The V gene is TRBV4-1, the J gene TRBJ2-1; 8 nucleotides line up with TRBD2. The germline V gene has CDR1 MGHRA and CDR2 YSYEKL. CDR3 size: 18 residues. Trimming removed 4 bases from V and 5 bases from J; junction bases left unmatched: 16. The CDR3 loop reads CASSRLPIGLAGHNEQFF. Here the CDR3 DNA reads TGCGCCAGCAGCCGCCTACCGATCGGTCTAGCGGGCCACAATGAGCAGTTCTTC.

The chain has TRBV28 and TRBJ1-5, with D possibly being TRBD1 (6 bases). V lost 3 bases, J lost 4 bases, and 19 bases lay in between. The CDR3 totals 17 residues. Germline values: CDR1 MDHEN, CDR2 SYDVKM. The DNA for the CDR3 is TGTGCCAGCAGTTTGTGGGTGGGACAAGGGGATAATCAGCCCCAGCATTTT. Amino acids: CASSLWVGQGDNQPQHF.

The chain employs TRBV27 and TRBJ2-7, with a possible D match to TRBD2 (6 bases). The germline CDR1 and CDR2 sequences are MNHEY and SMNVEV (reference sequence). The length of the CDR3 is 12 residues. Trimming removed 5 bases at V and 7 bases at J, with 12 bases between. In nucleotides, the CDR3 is TGTGCCAGCAGTCACGGGACTGGGGAGCAGTACTTC. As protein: CASSHGTGEQYF.

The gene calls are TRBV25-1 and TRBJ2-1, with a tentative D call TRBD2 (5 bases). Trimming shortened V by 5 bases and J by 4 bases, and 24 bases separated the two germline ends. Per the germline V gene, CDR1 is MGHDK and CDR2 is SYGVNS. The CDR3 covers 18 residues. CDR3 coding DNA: TGTGCCAGCAGTAGAGCGGCGAGCGGAGAACCCATTTACAATGAGCAGTTCTTC. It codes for CASSRAASGEPIYNEQFF. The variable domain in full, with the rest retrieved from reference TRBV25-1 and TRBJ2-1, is EADIYQTPRYLVIGTGKKITLECSQTMGHDKMYWYQQDPGMELHLIHYSYGVNSTEKGDLSSESTVSRIRTEHFPLTLESARPSHTSQYLCASSRAASGEPIYNEQFFGPGTRLTVL.

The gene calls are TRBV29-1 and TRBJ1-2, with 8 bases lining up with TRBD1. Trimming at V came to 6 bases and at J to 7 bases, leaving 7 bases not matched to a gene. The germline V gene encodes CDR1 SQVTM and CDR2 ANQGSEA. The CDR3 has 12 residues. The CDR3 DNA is TGCAGCGTCCGGACAGGGCGAGGTGGCTACACCTTC. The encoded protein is CSVRTGRGGYTF.

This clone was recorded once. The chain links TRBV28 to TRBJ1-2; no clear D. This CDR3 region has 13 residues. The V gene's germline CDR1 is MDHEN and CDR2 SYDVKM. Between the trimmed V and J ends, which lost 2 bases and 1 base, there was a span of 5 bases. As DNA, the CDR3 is TGTGCCAGCAGTTTACCCAATAACTATGGCTACACCTTC. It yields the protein CASSLPNNYGYTF.

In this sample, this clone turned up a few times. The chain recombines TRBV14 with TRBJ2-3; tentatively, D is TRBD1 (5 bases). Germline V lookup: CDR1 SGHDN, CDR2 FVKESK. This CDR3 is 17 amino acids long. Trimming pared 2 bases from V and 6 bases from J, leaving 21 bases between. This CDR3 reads CASSQNRFRLNADTQYF. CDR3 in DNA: TGTGCCAGCAGCCAAAACAGGTTTAGACTCAACGCGGATACGCAGTATTTT.

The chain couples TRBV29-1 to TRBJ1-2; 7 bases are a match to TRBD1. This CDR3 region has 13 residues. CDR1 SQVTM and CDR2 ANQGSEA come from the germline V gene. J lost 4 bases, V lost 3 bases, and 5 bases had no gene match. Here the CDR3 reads CSVDAGGLYGYTF. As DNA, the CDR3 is TGCAGCGTTGATGCAGGGGGACTCTATGGCTACACCTTC.

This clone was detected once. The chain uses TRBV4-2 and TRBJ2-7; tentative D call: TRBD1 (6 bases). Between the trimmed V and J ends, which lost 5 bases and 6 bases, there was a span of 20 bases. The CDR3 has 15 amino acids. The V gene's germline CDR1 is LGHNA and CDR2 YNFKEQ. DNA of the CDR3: TGTGCCAGCAGCTACACAGGGCGCCGAGGGGGCGAGCAGTACTTC. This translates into CASSYTGRRGGEQYF.

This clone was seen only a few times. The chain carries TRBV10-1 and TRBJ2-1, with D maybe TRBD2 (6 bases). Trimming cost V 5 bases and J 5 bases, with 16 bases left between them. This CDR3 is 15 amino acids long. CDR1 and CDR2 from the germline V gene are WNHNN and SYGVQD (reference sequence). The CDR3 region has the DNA TGCGCCAGCAGTCCCCATGGGACTTATAACAATGAGCAGTTCTTC. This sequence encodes CASSPHGTYNNEQFF.

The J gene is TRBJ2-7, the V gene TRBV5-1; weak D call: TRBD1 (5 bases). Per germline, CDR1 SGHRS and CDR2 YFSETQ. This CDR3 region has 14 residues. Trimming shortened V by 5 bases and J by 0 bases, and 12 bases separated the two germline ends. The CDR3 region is CASRAGYPSYEQYF. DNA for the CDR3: TGCGCCAGCAGGGCAGGGTATCCCTCCTACGAGCAGTACTTC.

This chain's CDR3 is CAIRRQNYGYTF. The DNA for the CDR3 is TGTGCCATCCGTAGACAAAACTATGGCTACACCTTC. V and J are TRBV28 and TRBJ1-2; D is unresolved. CDR1 is MDHEN, CDR2 SYDVKM, per germline. The V end lost 10 bases, the J end lost 2 bases, and 11 bases lay between the germline ends. The CDR3 contains 12 residues.

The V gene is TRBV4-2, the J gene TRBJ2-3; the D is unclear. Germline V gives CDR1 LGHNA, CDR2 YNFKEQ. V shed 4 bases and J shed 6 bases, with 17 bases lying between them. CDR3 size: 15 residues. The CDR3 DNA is TGTGCCAGCAGCCCGAGTTACGCTATGGGCGATACGCAGTATTTT. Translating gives CASSPSYAMGDTQYF.

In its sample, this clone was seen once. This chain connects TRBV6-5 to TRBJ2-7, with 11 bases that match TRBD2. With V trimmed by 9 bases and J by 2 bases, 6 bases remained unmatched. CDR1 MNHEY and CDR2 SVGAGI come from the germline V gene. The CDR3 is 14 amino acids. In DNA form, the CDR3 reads TGTGCCAGTCCCGGGACTAGCGGAACCTACGAGCAGTACTTC. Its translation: CASPGTSGTYEQYF.

Written as DNA, the CDR3 is TGTGCCAGCAGCTTCCTGACAGGGGGCACTGAAGCTTTCTTT. Translated: CASSFLTGGTEAFF. V and J are TRBV5-6 and TRBJ1-1, with TRBD1 matching over 9 bases. The V gene end was trimmed by 2 bases and the J gene end by 4 bases; junction bases not matched to a gene: 3. This CDR3 is 14 amino acids long. Per germline, CDR1 SGHDT and CDR2 YYEEEE.

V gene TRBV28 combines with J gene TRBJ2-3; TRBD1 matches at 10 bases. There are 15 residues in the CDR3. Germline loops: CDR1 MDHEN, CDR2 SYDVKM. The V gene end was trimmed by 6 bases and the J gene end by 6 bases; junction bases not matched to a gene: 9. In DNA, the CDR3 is TGTGCCAGCAGCTTCTTGGGACAGGGGCAGGATACGCAGTATTTT. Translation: CASSFLGQGQDTQYF.

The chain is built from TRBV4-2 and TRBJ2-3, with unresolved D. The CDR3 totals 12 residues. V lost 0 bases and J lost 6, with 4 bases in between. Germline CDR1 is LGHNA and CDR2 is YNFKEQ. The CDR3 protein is CASSQEADTQYF. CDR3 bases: TGTGCCAGCAGCCAAGAGGCCGATACGCAGTATTTT.

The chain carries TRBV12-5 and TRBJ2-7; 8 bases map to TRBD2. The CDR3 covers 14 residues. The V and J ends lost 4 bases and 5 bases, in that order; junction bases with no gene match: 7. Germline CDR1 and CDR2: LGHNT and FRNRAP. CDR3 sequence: CASGSERESHEQYF. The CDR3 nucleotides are TGTGCTAGTGGTTCCGAGCGGGAGTCCCACGAGCAGTACTTC.

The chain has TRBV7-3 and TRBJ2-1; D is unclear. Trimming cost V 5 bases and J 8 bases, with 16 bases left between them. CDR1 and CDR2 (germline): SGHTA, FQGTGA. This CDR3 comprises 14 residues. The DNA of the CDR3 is TGTGCCAGCAGCCCTGCTGGTGGGCTCCATGAGCAGTTCTTC. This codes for CASSPAGGLHEQFF.

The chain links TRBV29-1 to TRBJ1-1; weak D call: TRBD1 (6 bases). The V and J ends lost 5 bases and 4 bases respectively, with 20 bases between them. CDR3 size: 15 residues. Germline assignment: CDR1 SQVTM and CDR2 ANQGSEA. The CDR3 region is CSVWGGGGLGTEAFF. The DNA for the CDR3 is TGCAGCGTTTGGGGGGGAGGGGGGCTGGGCACTGAAGCTTTCTTT. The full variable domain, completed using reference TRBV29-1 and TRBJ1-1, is SAVISQKPSRDICQRGTSLTIQCQVDSQVTMMFWYRQQPGQSLTLIATANQGSEATYESGFVIDKFPISRPNLTFSTLTVSNMSPEDSSIYLCSVWGGGGLGTEAFFGQGTRLTVV.